This entry features one T cell receptor beta chain sequence. TCRdb's copy holds only in-frame clones and misses some; the assay was immunoSEQ multiplex PCR. The sample includes just under 75,000 clones, more than 85% seen only once; the top ten take roughly 0.45%. The CDR3 length is 14 residues. Trimming removed 0 bases from V and 5 bases from J, with 10 bases in between. Germline V gene sequence: CDR1 SGHVS, CDR2 FQNEAQ. The record originates from a study of OX40 agonist ivuxolimab in advanced cancers. This chain joins TRBV7-8 and TRBJ1-1; D call uncertain. This receptor was taken from an adult with an advanced solid tumor such as melanoma, head and neck, liver or kidney cancer. The specimen was CD4+ or CD8+ T cells sorted from blood, collected in a trial of the OX40 agonist ivuxolimab. The CDR3 DNA follows: TGTGCCAGCAGCTTAGCATCCGGTAATACTGAAGCTTTCTTT. Its protein product is CASSLASGNTEAFF.